Below are 16 T cell receptor beta chains sequenced from a single sample in a study of blood T cell repertoires in COVID-19. Libraries were prepared by immunoSEQ multiplex PCR; TCRdb keeps only in-frame clonotypes and omits some of them. The sample holds 250,000 to 350,000 clones, more than 85% seen once. The sequenced material came from PBMCs or T cells enriched from blood (not recorded which). The receptors shown here come from a woman aged 25 to 39 who had recovered from COVID-19.

The count of this clone is one. The chain uses TRBV7-2 and TRBJ2-5; D possibly corresponds to TRBD1 (5 bases). V lost 1 base, J lost 4 bases, and 13 bases lay in between. Germline V lookup: CDR1 SGHTA, CDR2 FQGNSA. The CDR3 sequence is 15 residues long. The CDR3 spells CASSLVVGGAETQYF. Written as DNA, the CDR3 is TGTGCCAGCAGCTTAGTAGTAGGTGGGGCAGAGACCCAGTACTTC. Together with reference TRBV7-2 and TRBJ2-5, the CDR3 gives the full variable domain: GAGVSQSPSNKVTEKGKDVELRCDPISGHTALYWYRQSLGQGLEFLIYFQGNSAPDKSGLPSDRFSAERTGGSVSTLTIQRTQQEDSAVYLCASSLVVGGAETQYFGPGTRLLVL.

V and J are TRBV3-1 (or the pseudogene TRBV3-2) and TRBJ1-1, with TRBD1 identical over 11 bases. V shed 3 bases, J shed 2 bases, and the junction held 8 bases outside the gene matches. The CDR3 is made up of 17 amino acids. The germline V gene encodes CDR1 LGHDT and CDR2 YNNKEL (reference sequence). The CDR3 sequence: CASSQDRGRFTNTEAFF. The CDR3, as DNA: TGTGCCAGCAGCCAGGACAGGGGGCGCTTTACAAACACTGAAGCTTTCTTT.

V is TRBV18 and J is TRBJ1-3; D remains ambiguous. Germline V gene data show CDR1 as KGHSH and CDR2 as LQKENI. Trimming took 0 bases from V and 0 from J, leaving 6 bases between them. The CDR3 is made up of 15 amino acids. CDR3 nucleotides: TGTGCCAGCTCACCACCTAGCGTCTCTGGAAACACCATATATTTT. This codes for CASSPPSVSGNTIYF. The full variable domain, with the rest looked up from reference TRBV18 and TRBJ1-3, is NAGVMQNPRHLVRRRGQEARLRCSPMKGHSHVYWYRQLPEEGLKFMVYLQKENIIDESGMPKERFSAEFPKEGPSILRIQQVVRGDSAAYFCASSPPSVSGNTIYFGEGSWLTVV.

The rearrangement uses TRBV10-3 and TRBJ1-6, with 8 bases aligning to TRBD1. V shed 6 bases, J shed 7 bases, and the junction held 8 bases outside the gene matches. This CDR3 has 15 residues. The germline gives CDR1 ENHRY, CDR2 SYGVKD. CDR3 bases: TGTGCCATCAGAACAGATTGGACAGGGAATTCACCCCTCCACTTT. Translation: CAIRTDWTGNSPLHF.

J is TRBJ2-1 and V is TRBV4-3; TRBD2 agrees at 9 bases. The V gene end was trimmed by 2 bases and the J gene end by 12 bases; junction bases not matched to a gene: 8. From germline, CDR1 is LGHNA and CDR2 YSLEER. The CDR3 is made up of 14 amino acids. The CDR3 sequence is CASSQLTSGSRQFF. As DNA, the CDR3 is TGCGCCAGCAGCCAATTGACTAGCGGAAGCCGGCAGTTCTTC.

The chain recombines TRBV4-3 with TRBJ2-1, with 13 bases fitting TRBD2. The CDR3 spans 16 residues. V shed 4 bases, J shed 5 bases, and the junction held 5 bases outside the gene matches. Germline CDR1 reads LGHNA; CDR2 reads YSLEER. The CDR3 DNA sequence: TGCGCCAGCAGCCCGTGGGGGACTAGCGGGAACAATGAGCAGTTCTTC. It yields the protein CASSPWGTSGNNEQFF.

The chain uses TRBV7-8 and TRBJ1-1, with 7 nucleotides matching TRBD1. The germline V gene encodes CDR1 SGHVS and CDR2 FQNEAQ. Trimming at V came to 2 bases and at J to 4 bases, leaving 4 bases not matched to a gene. The CDR3 extends over 14 amino acids. The chain's CDR3 is CASSLRQGATEAFF. CDR3 bases: TGTGCCAGCAGCTTACGACAGGGTGCCACTGAAGCTTTCTTT.

The chain links TRBV28 to TRBJ2-7; D ambiguous. Germline CDR1 MDHEN, CDR2 SYDVKM. V was trimmed by 7 bases and J by 2 bases, leaving 12 bases between them. The CDR3 contains 13 residues. The CDR3 DNA sequence: TGTGCCAGCAAACAACCGTCAACCTACGAGCAGTACTTC. Translating gives CASKQPSTYEQYF.

The V gene is TRBV7-9, the J gene TRBJ1-2; 8 positions agree with TRBD1. This CDR3 spans 15 amino acids. Losses at the gene ends were 5 bases for V and 6 bases for J; bases not matched to a gene: 11. CDR1 is SEHNR and CDR2 is FQNEAQ in the germline V gene (reference sequence). The DNA for the CDR3 is TGTGCCAGCAGCCCTACCGGACAGGGTCGGAATGGCTACACCTTC. As protein: CASSPTGQGRNGYTF.

The V call is TRBV4-1, the J call TRBJ1-1; D not certain. Germline V lookup: CDR1 MGHRA, CDR2 YSYEKL. CDR3 length: 15 residues. V shed 1 base and J shed 0 bases, with 9 bases lying between them. The CDR3, as DNA: TGCGCCAGCAGCCAAGCACACGACTTGAACACTGAAGCTTTCTTT. It yields the protein CASSQAHDLNTEAFF.

The rearrangement joins TRBV2 to TRBJ1-5; 7 bases align to TRBD1. Germline V gives CDR1 SNHLY, CDR2 FYNNEI. Trimming at V came to 4 bases and at J to 6 bases, leaving 6 bases not matched to a gene. This CDR3 region has 14 residues. CDR3 loop: CASSGRQGSQPQHF. The CDR3 coding sequence is TGTGCCAGCAGTGGAAGACAGGGCTCTCAGCCCCAGCATTTT.

The chain carries TRBV9 and TRBJ2-2; D remains unclear. CDR1 is SGDLS, CDR2 YYNGEE, per germline. V lost 0 bases and J lost 6, with 6 bases in between. The CDR3 sequence is 13 residues long. The CDR3 DNA follows: TGTGCCAGCAGCGTAGGGTCGGCCGGGGAGCTGTTTTTT. It encodes CASSVGSAGELFF.

V usage is TRBV5-6 and J usage is TRBJ2-7, with a tentative D call TRBD1 (5 bases). Between the trimmed V and J ends, which lost 4 bases and 3 bases, there was a span of 17 bases. The length of the CDR3 is 15 residues. Per germline, CDR1 SGHDT and CDR2 YYEEEE. The CDR3 spells CASSQTTDTFYEQYF. The CDR3 DNA follows: TGTGCCAGCAGCCAAACGACAGATACTTTCTACGAGCAGTACTTC.

The chain joins TRBV7-2 to TRBJ1-5; TRBD1 is a possible D gene (6 bases). V was trimmed by 8 bases and J by 4 bases, leaving 12 bases between them. The germline V gene encodes CDR1 SGHTA and CDR2 FQGNSA. The CDR3 sequence is 13 residues long. The CDR3 coding sequence is TGTGCCAGCGGAACAGGGTATAATCAGCCCCAGCATTTT. Protein: CASGTGYNQPQHF.

This clone has just a few counts. This chain uses TRBV19 with TRBJ2-2; D not certain. Germline CDR1 reads LNHDA; CDR2 reads SQIVND (reference sequence). Trimming pared 3 bases from V and 0 bases from J, leaving 11 bases between. The CDR3 is 16 amino acids. For the CDR3, the DNA is TGTGCCAGTAGTATTGACTGGTACGCGAACACCGGGGAGCTGTTTTTT. Its translation is CASSIDWYANTGELFF.

The rearrangement joins TRBV11-2 to TRBJ2-7; TRBD1 agrees at 8 bases. This CDR3 contains 16 residues. Germline V CDR1 and CDR2: SGHAT, FQNNGV. V lost 1 base to trimming and J lost 6 bases; unmatched junction nucleotides: 11. The CDR3 DNA reads as TGTGCCAGCAGCTTAGTGCAGGGGGCAGGACTCGGCGAGCAGTACTTC. It encodes CASSLVQGAGLGEQYF.